This is a list of T cell receptor beta chains from one sample in a study of human T cells and chemical hapten exposure. Via MiXCR, TCRdb re-called the RACE reads, giving one row per CDR3 protein. There are 49,000 or so distinct CDR3 sequences in the sample; around 4.5% occur only once, and around 5.8% lies in the top ten. Sequencing was carried out using whole blood. These receptors were collected from a human donor in good health. Some clones in this sample may be carry-over from other donors' samples. The CDR3 runs from the conserved cysteine through the conserved F or W.

v_call | cdr3_aa
TRBV2 | CASSIDGYF
TRBV6-5 | CASSSKAKNIQYF
TRBV20-1 | CSAGPIGGLAAEQYF
TRBV28 | CASSPGPERQYF
TRBV6-5 | CASSPADSRGYNEQFF
TRBV13 | CASSPEGDNSGNTIYF
TRBV20-1 | CSASRSSYNEQFF
TRBV20-1 | CSARDQRVGSNQPQHF
TRBV6-2/TRBV6-3 | CASSYSVRSEYF
TRBV5-1 | CASSLKADSSYNEQFF
TRBV29-1 | CSVEGPRVDEQFF
TRBV24-1 | CATSDRGNTGGQETQYF
TRBV10-3 | CAISGMESYEQYF
TRBV28 | CASSFGGTFAEAFF
TRBV6-4 | CASSAHRGRPGNEQFF
TRBV6-5 | CASRTGGNQPQHF
TRBV6-6 | CASSYGTHNPEQFF
TRBV12-3/TRBV12-4 | CASSPVGPLQETQYF
TRBV6-5 | CATLRDRNSPLHF
TRBV27 | CASSLGTGKNTEAFF
TRBV28 | CASKIGQAPYEQYF
TRBV3-1 | CASSQATGRGIQYF
TRBV27 | CASSLLGNTQYF
TRBV9 | CASSRDLPNTDTQYF
TRBV6-5 | CASSYSGGRNEQFF
TRBV7-9 | CASSGLDRANYGYTF
TRBV11-1 | CASSLHRGHEQFF
TRBV20-1 | CSARDRQLHEQYF
TRBV28 | CASRSDREVKNIQYF
TRBV7-9 | CASSLGLSYEQYF
TRBV9 | CASSGGTSGRVGNIQYF
TRBV5-1 | CASSQTGIVNEQFF
TRBV24-1 | CATSDPGQGKNIQYF